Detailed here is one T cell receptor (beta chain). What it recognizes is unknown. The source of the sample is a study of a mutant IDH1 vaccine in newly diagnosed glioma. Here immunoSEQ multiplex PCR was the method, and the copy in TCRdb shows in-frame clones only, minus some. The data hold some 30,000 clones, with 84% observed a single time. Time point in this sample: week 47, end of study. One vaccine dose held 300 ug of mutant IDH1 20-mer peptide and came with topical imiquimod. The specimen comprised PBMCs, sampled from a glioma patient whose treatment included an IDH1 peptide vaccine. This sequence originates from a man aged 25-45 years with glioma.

The chain's CDR3 is CASSVRRNSYEQYF. Here the CDR3 DNA reads TGTGCCAGCAGTGTACGGCGTAACTCCTACGAGCAGTACTTC. The chain carries TRBV2 and TRBJ2-7, with D unresolved. CDR3 length: 14 residues. The germline V gene has CDR1 SNHLY and CDR2 FYNNEI. Trimming left V 4 bases short and J 0 bases short, with 10 bases between.